The source of this TCR beta chain is a study of shared clonotypes between healthy human individuals. This CDR3 is built from 18 residues. Germline V lookup: CDR1 KGHSH, CDR2 LQKENI. Trimming removed 0 bases from V and 3 bases from J; junction bases left unmatched: 10. A word on this clone: No antigen is known for it.

Findings of the study overall: Memory subsets generally showed smaller estimated richness than naive subsets did. Rarefaction gave evidence that sorted-subset sequencing remained incomplete despite large depth.

The authors ran the assay at deep level. Repertoires were generated with immunoSEQ multiplex PCR, while TCRdb's copy carries only in-frame clones and drops some. The table shows more than 2 million clones, with over 85% occurring only once. Naive CD8 populations comprised CD45RO-negative cells positively selected for CCR7, excluding terminally differentiated effector memory CD45RA+ cells. J is TRBJ1-2 and V is TRBV18, with TRBD1 matching over 10 bases. The sequence derives from a man between 18 and 35 years old in good health. Sample: naive CD8+ T cells sorted from blood. The CDR3 spells CASSPPEGPGQGDYGYTF. The CDR3 DNA is TGTGCCAGCTCACCACCCGAGGGTCCCGGACAGGGGGACTATGGCTACACCTTC.